This T cell receptor beta chain was recorded in a study of T-cell reconstitution after alpha-beta-depleted transplantation in children. Remarks on this clonotype: Antigen specificity is unknown.

This CDR3 spans 15 amino acids. Germline assignment: CDR1 SGHDN and CDR2 FVKESK. V was trimmed by 0 bases and J by 3 bases, leaving 8 bases between them. Whole-study results and caveats: The origin of high day-60 TCRbeta diversity in some patients lay in surviving recipient T cells and thymic progenitors. Newly produced T cells mostly provided counts and TCRbeta diversity after one year, as hyperexpanded clones declined. Reported findings indicate that, about two months after transplant, alpha-beta T cells came from several hundred expanded clones, which were derived from non-depleted graft cells.

Using unique molecular identifiers, the investigators prepared the TCRbeta library. TCRdb independently ran MiXCR on the PCR reads; one entry per CDR3 protein. The table shows approximately 350,000 distinct CDR3 sequences, with 16% occurring only once. The clonotype comes from a male patient between 2 and 10 years old who had a stem cell transplant for acute lymphoblastic leukemia, so the T cells may come from the graft donor. The V call is TRBV14, the J call TRBJ2-2; D may correspond to TRBD1 or TRBD2 (5 bases each). Source: PBMCs, mostly from graft donor cells, taken 360 days after TCRalphabeta/CD19-depleted stem cell transplant. For the CDR3, the DNA is TGTGCCAGCAGCCAAGATTTGGGGGACACCGGGGAGCTGTTTTTT. Encoded protein: CASSQDLGDTGELFF.